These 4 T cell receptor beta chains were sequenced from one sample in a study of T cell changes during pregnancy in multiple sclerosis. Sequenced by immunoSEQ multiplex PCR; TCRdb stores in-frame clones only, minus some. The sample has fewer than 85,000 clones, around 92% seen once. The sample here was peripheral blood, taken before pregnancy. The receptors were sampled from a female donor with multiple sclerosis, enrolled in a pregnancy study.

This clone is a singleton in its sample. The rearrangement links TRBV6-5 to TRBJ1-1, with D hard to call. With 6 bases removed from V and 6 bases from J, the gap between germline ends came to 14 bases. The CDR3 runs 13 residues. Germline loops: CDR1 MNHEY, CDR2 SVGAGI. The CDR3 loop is CASSLGESPEAFF. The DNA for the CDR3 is TGTGCCAGCAGCCTCGGGGAGAGCCCTGAAGCTTTCTTT.

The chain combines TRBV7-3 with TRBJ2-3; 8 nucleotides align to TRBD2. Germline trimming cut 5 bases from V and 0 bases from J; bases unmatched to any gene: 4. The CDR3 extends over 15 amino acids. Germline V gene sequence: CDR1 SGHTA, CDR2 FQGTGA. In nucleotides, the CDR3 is TGTGCCAGCAGCCCACTAGCGGCTAGCACAGATACGCAGTATTTT. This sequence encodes CASSPLAASTDTQYF.

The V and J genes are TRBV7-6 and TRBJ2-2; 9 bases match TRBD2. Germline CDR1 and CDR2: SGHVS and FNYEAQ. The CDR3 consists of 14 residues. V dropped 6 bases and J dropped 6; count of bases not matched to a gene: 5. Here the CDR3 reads CASRPVAGAGELFF. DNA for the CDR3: TGTGCCAGCAGGCCTGTAGCGGGAGCCGGGGAGCTGTTTTTT.

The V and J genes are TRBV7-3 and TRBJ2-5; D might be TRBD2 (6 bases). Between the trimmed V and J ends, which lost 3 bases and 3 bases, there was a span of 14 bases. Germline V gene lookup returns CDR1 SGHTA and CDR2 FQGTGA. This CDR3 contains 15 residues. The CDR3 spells CASSLGAGGKETQYF. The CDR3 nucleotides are TGTGCCAGCAGCTTGGGAGCGGGCGGGAAAGAGACCCAGTACTTC.